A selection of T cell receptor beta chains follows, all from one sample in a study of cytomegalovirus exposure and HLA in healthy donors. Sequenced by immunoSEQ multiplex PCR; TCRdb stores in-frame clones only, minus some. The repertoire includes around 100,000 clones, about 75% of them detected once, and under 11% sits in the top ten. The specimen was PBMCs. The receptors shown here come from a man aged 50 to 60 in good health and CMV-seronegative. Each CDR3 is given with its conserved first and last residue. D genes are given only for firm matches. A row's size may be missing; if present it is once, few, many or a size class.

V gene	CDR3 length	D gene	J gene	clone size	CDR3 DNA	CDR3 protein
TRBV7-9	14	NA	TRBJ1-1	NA	TGTGCCAGCAGCTTAGGGCCAGGGTCATTTGAAGCTTTCTTT	CASSLGPGSFEAFF
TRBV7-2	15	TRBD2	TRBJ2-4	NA	TGTGCCAGCAGCCCGGGGGGTTCAGCCAAAAACATTCAGTACTTC	CASSPGGSAKNIQYF
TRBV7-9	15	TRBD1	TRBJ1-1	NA	TGTGCCAGCAGCTTCCCCGGGACAGGGGACACTGAAGCTTTCTTT	CASSFPGTGDTEAFF
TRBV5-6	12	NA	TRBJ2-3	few	TGTGCCAGCAGGTTCTCCGGAGATACGCAGTATTTT	CASRFSGDTQYF
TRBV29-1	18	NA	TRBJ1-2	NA	TGCAGCGTTGATATCCACGAGGACAAAACTCGACCCCTCTATGGCTACACCTTC	CSVDIHEDKTRPLYGYTF
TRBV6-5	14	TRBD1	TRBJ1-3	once	TGTGCCAGCAGTCAGGGGGCGAGTGGAAACACCATATATTTT	CASSQGASGNTIYF
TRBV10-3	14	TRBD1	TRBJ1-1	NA	TGTGCCATCAGTCGACAGGGGGGTGACACTGAAGCTTTCTTT	CAISRQGGDTEAFF
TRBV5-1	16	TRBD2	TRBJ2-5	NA	TGCGCCAGCAGCTTGGTGGGTGGGACTAGACAAGAGACCCAGTACTTC	CASSLVGGTRQETQYF
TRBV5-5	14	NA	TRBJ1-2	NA	TGTGCCAGCAGCTTGGACGCCAGGGGCTATGGCTACACCTTC	CASSLDARGYGYTF
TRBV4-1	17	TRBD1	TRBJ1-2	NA	TGCGCCAGCAGCCAATATGGGACAGGGGAAGTTATCTATGGCTACACCTTC	CASSQYGTGEVIYGYTF
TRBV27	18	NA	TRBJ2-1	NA	TGTGCCAGCAGGCCAAGAGCGGGCCAACTCGGGGGAGCAAATGAGCAGTTCTTC	CASRPRAGQLGGANEQFF
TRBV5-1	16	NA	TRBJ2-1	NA	TGCGCCAGCAGCTTGACTCCGGGAATCTCCTACAATGAGCAGTTCTTC	CASSLTPGISYNEQFF
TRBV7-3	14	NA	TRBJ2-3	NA	TGTGCCAGCAGCTCCCGTGAGGGTACAGATACGCAGTATTTT	CASSSREGTDTQYF
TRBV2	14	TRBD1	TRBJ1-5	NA	TGTGCCAGCACCCTAGACAGGGGGTCTCAGCCCCAGCATTTT	CASTLDRGSQPQHF
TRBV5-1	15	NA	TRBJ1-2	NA	TGCGCCAGCAGCTATTTACGGGGGGAACACCTGGGCTACACCTTC	CASSYLRGEHLGYTF
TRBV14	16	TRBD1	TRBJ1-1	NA	TGTGCCAGCAGCCCCCCCGGACAGGTAATGAACACTGAAGCTTTCTTT	CASSPPGQVMNTEAFF
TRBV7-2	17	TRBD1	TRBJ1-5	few	TGTGCCAGCAGCGCCGGGACAGGGGATTATAGCAATCAGCCCCAGCATTTT	CASSAGTGDYSNQPQHF
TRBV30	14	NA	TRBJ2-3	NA	TGTGCCTGGAGTAACTCCCAAGGCACAGATACGCAGTATTTT	CAWSNSQGTDTQYF
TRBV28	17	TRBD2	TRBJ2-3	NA	TGTGCCAGCAGTTTACCCGGGGGGAGCACTAGCACAGATACGCAGTATTTT	CASSLPGGSTSTDTQYF
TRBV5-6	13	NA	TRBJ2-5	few	TGTGCCAGCAGCTTACTCCTGGGGGGGACCCAGTACTTC	CASSLLLGGTQYF
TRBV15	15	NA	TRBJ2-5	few	TGTGCCACCAGCGGCAGTGGTGGGGCCCAAGAGACCCAGTACTTC	CATSGSGGAQETQYF
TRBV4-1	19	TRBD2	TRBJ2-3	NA	TGCGCCAGCAGCCAAGGCGTAGCGGGGGGAGCACGGTTAGTAGATACGCAGTATTTT	CASSQGVAGGARLVDTQYF
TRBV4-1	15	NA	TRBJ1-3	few	TGCGCCAGCAGCCAAGAAGGCGGATCTGGAAACACCATATATTTT	CASSQEGGSGNTIYF
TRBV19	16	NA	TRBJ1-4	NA	TGTGCCAGTAGTATAAGGAGGGACGGTCCTAATGAAAAACTGTTTTTT	CASSIRRDGPNEKLFF
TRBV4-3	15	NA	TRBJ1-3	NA	TGCGCCAGCAGCCAAGAAGGAGGGTCTGGAAACACCATATATTTT	CASSQEGGSGNTIYF
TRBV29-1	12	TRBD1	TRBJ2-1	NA	TGCAGCGTTGATAGGGGGCTAAATGAGCAGTTCTTC	CSVDRGLNEQFF
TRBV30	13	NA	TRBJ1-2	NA	TGTGCCTGGAGGATAGGGGAGGCCTATGGCTACACCTTC	CAWRIGEAYGYTF
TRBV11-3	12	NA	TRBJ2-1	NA	TGTGCCAGCAGCTCTAGGGGGTTGGAGCAGTTCTTC	CASSSRGLEQFF
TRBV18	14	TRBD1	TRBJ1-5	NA	TGTGCCAGCTCACCCCCGGGACAGGGGCAGCCCCAGCATTTT	CASSPPGQGQPQHF
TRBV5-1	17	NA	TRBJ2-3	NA	TGCGCCAGCAGCCCCCACGGGGTAGCGTCCCTCACAGATACGCAGTATTTT	CASSPHGVASLTDTQYF
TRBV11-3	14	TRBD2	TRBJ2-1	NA	TGTGCCAGCAGCCCAACCGCGGGAGGGTTGGAGCAGTTCTTC	CASSPTAGGLEQFF
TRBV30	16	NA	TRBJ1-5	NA	TGTGCCTTGGGATGGGGCAGGGCACATAGCAATCAGCCCCAGCATTTT	CALGWGRAHSNQPQHF
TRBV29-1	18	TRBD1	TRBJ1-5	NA	TGCAGCGCAAAGACAGGGCAGAGCGGTGGAATCGGAAATCAGCCCCAGCATTTT	CSAKTGQSGGIGNQPQHF
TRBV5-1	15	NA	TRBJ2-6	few	TGCGCCAGCAGCTTGGGGAGCTCTGGGGCCAACGTCCTGACTTTC	CASSLGSSGANVLTF
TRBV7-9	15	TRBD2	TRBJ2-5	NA	TGTGCCAGCAGCTTAACTAGCGGGTACCAAGAGACCCAGTACTTC	CASSLTSGYQETQYF
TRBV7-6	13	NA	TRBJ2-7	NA	TGTGCCAGCAGCCCCGAGGACTTTCGAGAGCAGTACTTC	CASSPEDFREQYF
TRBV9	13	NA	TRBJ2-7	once	TGTGCCAGCAGCCCTCGGGGGGCGGGCGAGCAGTACTTC	CASSPRGAGEQYF
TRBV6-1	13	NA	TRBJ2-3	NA	TGTGCCAGCAGTGAAGCGCTACCAGATACGCAGTATTTT	CASSEALPDTQYF
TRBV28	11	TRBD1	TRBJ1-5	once	TGTGCCAGCACCACTGGGACAGTCCAGCATTTT	CASTTGTVQHF
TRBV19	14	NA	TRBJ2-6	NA	TGTGCCACCCGATTCAGCTCTGGGGCCAACGTCCTGACTTTC	CATRFSSGANVLTF
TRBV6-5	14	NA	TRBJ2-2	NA	TGTGCCAGCAAACACAGGCGGAACACCGGGGAGCTGTTTTTT	CASKHRRNTGELFF
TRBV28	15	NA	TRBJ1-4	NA	TGTGCCAGCAGAGCTACGGGGGGGGTTAATGAAAAACTGTTTTTT	CASRATGGVNEKLFF
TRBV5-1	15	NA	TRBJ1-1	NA	TGCGCCAGCAGCATTACAGGGCCCATGAACACTGAAGCTTTCTTT	CASSITGPMNTEAFF
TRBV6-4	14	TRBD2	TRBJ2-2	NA	TGTGCCAGCAGTGACGGGAGGGAAACCGGGGAGCTGTTTTTT	CASSDGRETGELFF
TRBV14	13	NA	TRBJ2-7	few	TGTGCCAGCAGTCAAAGGGGTACCTACGAGCAGTACTTC	CASSQRGTYEQYF
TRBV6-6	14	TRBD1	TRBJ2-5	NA	TGTGCCAGCAGTCAGTCTCAGGGGGCTGTGACCCAGTACTTC	CASSQSQGAVTQYF
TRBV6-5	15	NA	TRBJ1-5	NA	TGTGCCAGCTCCGGGTCAGGGGTGGGGAGTCAGCCCCAGCATTTT	CASSGSGVGSQPQHF